A selection of T cell receptor beta chains follows, all from one sample in a study of Graves' ophthalmopathy and Graves' hyperthyroidism. Via MiXCR, TCRdb re-called the multiplex PCR reads, giving one row per CDR3 protein. The sample carries hundreds of thousands of distinct CDR3 sequences, approximately 22% recorded once. The specimen was peripheral blood. The receptor set was obtained from a woman aged 18-29 years with stable Graves' hyperthyroidism. Some clones in this sample may be carry-over from other donors' samples. Each CDR3 is given with its conserved first and last residue. D genes are given only for firm matches. The size field is filled for only some rows; it gives once, few, many or a size class.

TRBV5-1,TRBD1,many,14,CASSQGQGRTEAFF
TRBV27,TRBD1,-,13,CASRGTVGQPQHF
TRBV7-2,TRBD2,-,20,CASSPDPGTSVLSSYNEQFF
TRBV12-3/TRBV12-4,-,-,14,CASSENDPSYEQYF
TRBV19,TRBD2,many,14,CASSVSGTRETQYF
TRBV6-5,-,few,12,CASSYRATEAFF
TRBV12-3/TRBV12-4,-,many,14,CASSSGATNEKLFF
TRBV2,-,many,12,CASSGVGEGAFF
TRBV12-3/TRBV12-4,TRBD1,many,14,CASRSGQVNTEAFF
TRBV16,-,-,12,CASSQSTTEAFF
TRBV5-1,-,few,13,CASTGFKNTEAFF
TRBV12-3/TRBV12-4,-,many,13,CASSLANTGELFF
TRBV10-3,TRBD1,-,15,CATRGDRGFTGELFF
TRBV20-1,-,-,14,CSARSGDLYYGYTF
TRBV29-1,-,many,14,CSVHQGAGANVLTF
TRBV11-1,TRBD1,many,16,CASSPSGTGFNQPQHF
TRBV20-1,-,few,15,CSARDRGGPGGTQYF
TRBV10-3,-,many,15,CAISSAPMGNQPQHF
TRBV2,TRBD2,-,13,CASSGTSGNEQYF
TRBV29-1,-,-,11,CSVLERDTIYF
TRBV7-8,-,few,16,CASSLSRLVVYNEQFF
TRBV11-2,-,few,15,CASSSRTQSSYEQYF
TRBV5-1,-,many,15,CASSRASRGSYEQYF
TRBV28,TRBD2,-,15,CASRPRLAGDYEQYF
TRBV5-1,TRBD1,few,12,CASLDREETQYF
TRBV6-2/TRBV6-3,TRBD1,many,13,CASTKTGNQPQHF
TRBV28,-,-,13,CASSLQGPYGYIF
TRBV6-1,-,many,13,CASTDPGGETQYF